This T cell receptor beta chain is from a study of blood T cell repertoires in COVID-19. Study summary: Some COVID-19 samples were acute and others convalescent; all came from the United States, Italy and Spain. PBMCs, B-cell-depleted T cells, or T cells provided the cDNA or gDNA that made up the material.

Per the authors' pipeline: Quantification of nucleated cells was approximated via reference gene primer amplification. The method was immunoSEQ multiplex PCR; TCRdb's version includes in-frame clones alone and lacks a portion of them. V, J and clone size derive from that table, while D and trimming were established from the DNA sequence. The sample carries around 190,000 clones, roughly 87% recorded once. The clonotype originates from a man in his late teens or twenties who had recovered from COVID-19. Sequencing input: peripheral blood.

CDR3 protein: CASSIRDTRNNSPLHF. The DNA for the CDR3 is TGTGCCAGCAGCATCCGGGACACCCGGAATAATTCACCCCTCCACTTT. This chain connects TRBV9 to TRBJ1-6; D is possibly TRBD1 (6 bases). V was pared by 4 bases and J by 5 bases, with 16 bases between. CDR1 and CDR2 (germline): SGDLS, YYNGEE. The CDR3 sequence is 16 residues long.